This T cell receptor (beta chain) stems from a study of CD8 T cells in ankylosing spondylitis. The study, taken as a whole, reports: According to the report, clones linked to the disease were significantly enriched in matched synovial fluid samples taken from ankylosing spondylitis patients. Roughly eight highly homologous variants made up a TCR beta motif that seemed to typify ankylosing spondylitis blood. Before this, some motif variants had been reported in reactive arthritis synovial fluid and blood.

The CDR3 extends over 14 amino acids. With 5 bases clipped from V and 4 bases from J, the junction kept 6 bases outside the gene matches. In germline, CDR1 is DFQATT, CDR2 SNEGSKA (reference sequence). The TCR beta libraries were generated through quantitative 5'-RACE incorporating molecular barcodes. MiXCR was run by TCRdb on the 5' RACE reads, yielding one entry per CDR3 protein. Of roughly 130,000 distinct CDR3 sequences in the sample, about an eighth were seen once. There are many counts of this clonotype. Antigen specificity is unknown. Sequenced: blood, either unsorted or a sorted T cell fraction (not recorded which). This chain joins TRBV20-1 and TRBJ2-3; TRBD2 aligns across 10 bases. The clonotype comes from a female donor with ankylosing spondylitis or in good health (not recorded which). CDR3 coding DNA: TGCAGTGCTGCCCTAGCGGGAGTGGCAGATACGCAGTATTTT. Translated: CSAALAGVADTQYF.